Each of the 2 T cell receptor beta chains below was sequenced from the same sample in a study of PD-1 and CTLA-4 blockade in melanoma. Clones were sequenced by immunoSEQ multiplex PCR, and TCRdb holds only the in-frame ones, with some missing. Here the sample spans about 31,000 clones, approximately 89% being singletons. The material sequenced was CD8+ T cells from peripheral blood, taken from a patient given anti-PD-1 treatment. Receptors were obtained from a human donor with melanoma.

J is TRBJ1-5 and V is TRBV6-5; D might be TRBD1 (6 bases). V was shortened by 6 bases and J by 3 bases, with 15 bases between the two germline ends. The CDR3 contains 15 residues. Germline V lookup: CDR1 MNHEY, CDR2 SVGAGI. The CDR3 is CASSREGEVNQPQHF. As DNA, the CDR3 is TGTGCCAGCAGCCGCGAGGGGGAAGTCAATCAGCCCCAGCATTTT.

This clone appeared a single time. This rearrangement joins TRBV11-2 to TRBJ2-6; no firm D call. V was clipped by 1 base and J by 0 bases, with 4 bases between them. The CDR3 extends over 15 amino acids. The germline gives CDR1 SGHAT, CDR2 FQNNGV. CDR3 sequence: CASSLGGSGANVLTF. CDR3 coding DNA: TGTGCCAGCAGCTTAGGAGGCTCTGGGGCCAACGTCCTGACTTTC.